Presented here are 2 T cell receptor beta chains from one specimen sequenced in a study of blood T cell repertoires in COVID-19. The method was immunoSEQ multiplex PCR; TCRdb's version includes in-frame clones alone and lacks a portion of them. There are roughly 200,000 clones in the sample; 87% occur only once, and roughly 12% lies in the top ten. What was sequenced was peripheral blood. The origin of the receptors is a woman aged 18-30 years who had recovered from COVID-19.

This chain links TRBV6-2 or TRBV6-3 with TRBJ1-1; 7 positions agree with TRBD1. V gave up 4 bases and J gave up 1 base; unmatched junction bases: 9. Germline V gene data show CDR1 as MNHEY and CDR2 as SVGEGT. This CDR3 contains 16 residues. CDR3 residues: CASSSGQEHQNTEAFF. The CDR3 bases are TGTGCCAGCAGTTCCGGACAGGAACATCAGAACACTGAAGCTTTCTTT.

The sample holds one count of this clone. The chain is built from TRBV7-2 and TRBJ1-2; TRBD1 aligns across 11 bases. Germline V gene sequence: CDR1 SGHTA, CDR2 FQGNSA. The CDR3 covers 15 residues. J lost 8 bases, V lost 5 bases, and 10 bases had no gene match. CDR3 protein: CASSPPGQGAVGYTF. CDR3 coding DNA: TGTGCCAGCAGCCCACCAGGACAGGGGGCGGTAGGCTACACCTTC.